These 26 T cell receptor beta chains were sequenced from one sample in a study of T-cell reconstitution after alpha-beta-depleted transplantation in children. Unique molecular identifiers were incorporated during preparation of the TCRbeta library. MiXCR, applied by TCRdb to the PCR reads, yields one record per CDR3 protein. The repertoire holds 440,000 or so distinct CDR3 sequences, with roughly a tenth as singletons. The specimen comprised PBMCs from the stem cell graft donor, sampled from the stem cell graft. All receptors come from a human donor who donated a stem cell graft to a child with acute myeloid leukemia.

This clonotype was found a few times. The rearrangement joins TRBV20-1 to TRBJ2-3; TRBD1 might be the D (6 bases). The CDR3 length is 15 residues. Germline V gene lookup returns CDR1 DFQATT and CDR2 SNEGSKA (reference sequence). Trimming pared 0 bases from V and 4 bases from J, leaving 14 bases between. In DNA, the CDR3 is TGCAGTGCTAGAGAGGGACATTCGAGGGCAGATACGCAGTATTTT. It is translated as CSAREGHSRADTQYF.

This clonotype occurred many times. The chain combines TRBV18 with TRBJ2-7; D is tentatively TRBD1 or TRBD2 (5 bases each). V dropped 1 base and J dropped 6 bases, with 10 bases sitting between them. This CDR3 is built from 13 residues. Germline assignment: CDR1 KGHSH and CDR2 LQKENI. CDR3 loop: CASSPRERGEQYV. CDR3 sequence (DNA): TGTGCCAGCTCACCACGCGAGAGGGGCGAGCAGTACGTC.

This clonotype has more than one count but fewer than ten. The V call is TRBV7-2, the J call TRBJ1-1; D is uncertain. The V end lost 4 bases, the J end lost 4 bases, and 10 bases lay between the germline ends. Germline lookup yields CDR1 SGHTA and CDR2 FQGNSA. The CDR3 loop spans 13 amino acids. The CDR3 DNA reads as TGTGCCAGCAGCTCATTCCCGGGCACTGAAGCTTTCTTT. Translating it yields CASSSFPGTEAFF.

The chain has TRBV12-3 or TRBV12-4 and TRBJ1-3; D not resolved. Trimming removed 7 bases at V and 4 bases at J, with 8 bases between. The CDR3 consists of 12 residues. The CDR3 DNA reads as TGTGCCAGCACGCGCGCGGGAAACACCATATATTTT. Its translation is CASTRAGNTIYF.

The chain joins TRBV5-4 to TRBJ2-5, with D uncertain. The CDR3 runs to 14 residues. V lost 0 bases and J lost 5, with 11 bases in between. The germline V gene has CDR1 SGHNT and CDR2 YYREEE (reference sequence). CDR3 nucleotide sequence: TGTGCCAGCAGCTTGGGACGTCTAGGGGAGACCCAGTACTTC. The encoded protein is CASSLGRLGETQYF. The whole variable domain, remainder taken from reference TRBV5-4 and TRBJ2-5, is ETGVTQSPTHLIKTRGQQVTLRCSSQSGHNTVSWYQQALGQGPQFIFQYYREEENGRGNFPPRFSGLQFPNYSSELNVNALELDDSALYLCASSLGRLGETQYFGPGTRLLVL.

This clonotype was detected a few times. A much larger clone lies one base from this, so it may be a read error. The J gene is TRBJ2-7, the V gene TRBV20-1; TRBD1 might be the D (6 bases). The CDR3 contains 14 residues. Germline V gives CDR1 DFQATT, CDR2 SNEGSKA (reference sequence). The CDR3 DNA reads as TGCAGTGCCCCACGACCAGGACAGACCTACGACCAGTACTTC. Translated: CSAPRPGQTYDQYF.

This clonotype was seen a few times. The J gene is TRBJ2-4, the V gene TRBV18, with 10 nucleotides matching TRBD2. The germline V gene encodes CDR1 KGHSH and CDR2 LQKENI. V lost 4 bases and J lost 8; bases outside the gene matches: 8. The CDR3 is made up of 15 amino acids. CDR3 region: CASSLSSGSADIQYF. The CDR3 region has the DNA TGTGCCAGCTCACTATCTAGCGGGAGTGCAGACATTCAGTACTTC. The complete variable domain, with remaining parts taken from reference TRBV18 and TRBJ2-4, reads NAGVMQNPRHLVRRRGQEARLRCSPMKGHSHVYWYRQLPEEGLKFMVYLQKENIIDESGMPKERFSAEFPKEGPSILRIQQVVRGDSAAYFCASSLSSGSADIQYFGAGTRLSVL.

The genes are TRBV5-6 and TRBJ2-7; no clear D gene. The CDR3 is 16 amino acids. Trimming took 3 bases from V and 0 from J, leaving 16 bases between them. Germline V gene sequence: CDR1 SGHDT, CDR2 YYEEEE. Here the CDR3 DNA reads TGTGCCAGCAGCTCCCTCGGGCTGTCTAGCTCCTACGAGCAGTACTTC. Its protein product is CASSSLGLSSSYEQYF.

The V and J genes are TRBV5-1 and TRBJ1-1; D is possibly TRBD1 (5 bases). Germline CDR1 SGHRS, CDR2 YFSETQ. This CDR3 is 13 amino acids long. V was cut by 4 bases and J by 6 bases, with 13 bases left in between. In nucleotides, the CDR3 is TGCGCCAGCAGCCCCGGGACGGACGCTGAAGCTTTCTTT. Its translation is CASSPGTDAEAFF.

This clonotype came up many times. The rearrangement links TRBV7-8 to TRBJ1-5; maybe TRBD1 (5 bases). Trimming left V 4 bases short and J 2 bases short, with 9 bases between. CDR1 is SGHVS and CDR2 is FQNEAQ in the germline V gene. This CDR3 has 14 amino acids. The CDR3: CASSSGTGNQPQHF. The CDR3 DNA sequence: TGTGCCAGCAGCTCCGGGACCGGCAATCAGCCCCAGCATTTT.

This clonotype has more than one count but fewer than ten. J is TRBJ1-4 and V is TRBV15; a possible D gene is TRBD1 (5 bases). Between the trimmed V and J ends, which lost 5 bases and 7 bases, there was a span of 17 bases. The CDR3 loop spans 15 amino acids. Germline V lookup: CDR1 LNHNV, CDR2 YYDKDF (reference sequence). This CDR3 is CATSEATRRGEKLFF. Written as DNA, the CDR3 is TGTGCCACCAGCGAGGCGACCCGAAGGGGTGAAAAACTGTTTTTT.

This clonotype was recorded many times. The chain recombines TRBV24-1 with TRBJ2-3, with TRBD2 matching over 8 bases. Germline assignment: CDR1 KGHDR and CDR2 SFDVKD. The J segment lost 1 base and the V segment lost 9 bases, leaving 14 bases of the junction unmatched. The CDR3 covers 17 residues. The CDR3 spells CATPNREGGIGTDTQYF. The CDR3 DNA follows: TGTGCCACCCCCAATCGGGAGGGGGGGATTGGCACAGATACGCAGTATTTT.

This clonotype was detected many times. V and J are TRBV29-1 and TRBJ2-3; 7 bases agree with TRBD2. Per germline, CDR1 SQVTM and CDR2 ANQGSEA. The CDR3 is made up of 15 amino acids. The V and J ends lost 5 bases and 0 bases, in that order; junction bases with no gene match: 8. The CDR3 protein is CSVRGLAVSTDTQYF. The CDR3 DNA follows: TGCAGCGTTAGAGGGCTAGCGGTTAGCACAGATACGCAGTATTTT.

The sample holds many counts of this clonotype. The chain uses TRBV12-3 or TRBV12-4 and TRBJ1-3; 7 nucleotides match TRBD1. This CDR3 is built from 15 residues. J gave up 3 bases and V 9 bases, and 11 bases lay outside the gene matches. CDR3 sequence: CASLRQGTGGNTIYF. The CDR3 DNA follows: TGTGCCAGTCTCAGACAGGGCACAGGTGGAAACACCATATATTTT.

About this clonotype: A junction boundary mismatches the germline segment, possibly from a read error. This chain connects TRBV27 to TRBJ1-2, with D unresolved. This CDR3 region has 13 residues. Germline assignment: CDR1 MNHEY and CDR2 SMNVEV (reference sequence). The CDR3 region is CAISLSGSYGYTF. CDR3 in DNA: TGTGCCATCAGTTTATCGGGGTCCTATGGCTACACCTTC.

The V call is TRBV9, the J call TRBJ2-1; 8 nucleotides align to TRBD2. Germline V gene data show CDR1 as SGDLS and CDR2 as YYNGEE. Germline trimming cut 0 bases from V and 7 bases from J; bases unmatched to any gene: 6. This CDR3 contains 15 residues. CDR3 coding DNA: TGTGCCAGCAGCGTAGTGAGCGGGGGCGGAAATGAGCAGTTCTTC. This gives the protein CASSVVSGGGNEQFF.

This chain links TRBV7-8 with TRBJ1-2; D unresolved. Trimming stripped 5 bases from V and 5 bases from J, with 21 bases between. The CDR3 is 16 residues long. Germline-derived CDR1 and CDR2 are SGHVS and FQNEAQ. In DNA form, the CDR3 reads TGTGCCAGCAGCAGAGCCCGGATAGGTCTAGAGTATGGCTACACCTTC. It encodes CASSRARIGLEYGYTF.

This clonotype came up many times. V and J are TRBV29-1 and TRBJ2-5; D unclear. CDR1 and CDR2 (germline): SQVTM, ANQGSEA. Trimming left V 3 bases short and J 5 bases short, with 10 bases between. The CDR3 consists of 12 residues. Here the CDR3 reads CSVDSVRETQYF. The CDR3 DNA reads TGCAGCGTTGATTCGGTACGGGAGACCCAGTACTTC.

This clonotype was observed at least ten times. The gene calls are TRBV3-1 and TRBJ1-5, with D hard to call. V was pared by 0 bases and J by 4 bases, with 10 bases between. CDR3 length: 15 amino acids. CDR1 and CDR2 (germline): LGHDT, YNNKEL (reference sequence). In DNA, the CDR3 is TGTGCCAGCAGCCAAGATCATAGCGCAAATCAGCCCCAGCATTTT. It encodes CASSQDHSANQPQHF.

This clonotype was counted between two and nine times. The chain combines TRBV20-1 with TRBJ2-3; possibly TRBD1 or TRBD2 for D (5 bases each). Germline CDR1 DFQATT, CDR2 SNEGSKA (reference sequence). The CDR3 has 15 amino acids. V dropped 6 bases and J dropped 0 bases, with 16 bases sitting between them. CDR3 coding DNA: TGCAGTGCCCGGGACCGTTGGACTAGCACAGATACGCAGTATTTT. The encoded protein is CSARDRWTSTDTQYF.

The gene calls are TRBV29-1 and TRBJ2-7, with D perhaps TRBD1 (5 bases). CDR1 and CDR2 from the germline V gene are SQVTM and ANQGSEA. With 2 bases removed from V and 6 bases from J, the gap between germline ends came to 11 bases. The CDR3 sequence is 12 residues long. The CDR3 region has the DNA TGCAGCGTTGAATGGTATAGGGGCGAGCAGTACTTC. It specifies CSVEWYRGEQYF.

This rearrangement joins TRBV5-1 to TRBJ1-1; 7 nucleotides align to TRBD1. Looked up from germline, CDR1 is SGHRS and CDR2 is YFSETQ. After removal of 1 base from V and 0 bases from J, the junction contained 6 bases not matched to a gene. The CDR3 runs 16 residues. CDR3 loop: CASSLLQGFMNTEAFF. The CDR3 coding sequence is TGCGCCAGCAGCTTGCTACAGGGGTTCATGAACACTGAAGCTTTCTTT. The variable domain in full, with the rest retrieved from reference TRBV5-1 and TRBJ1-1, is KAGVTQTPRYLIKTRGQQVTLSCSPISGHRSVSWYQQTPGQGLQFLFEYFSETQRNKGNFPGRFSGRQFSNSRSEMNVSTLELGDSALYLCASSLLQGFMNTEAFFGQGTRLTVV.

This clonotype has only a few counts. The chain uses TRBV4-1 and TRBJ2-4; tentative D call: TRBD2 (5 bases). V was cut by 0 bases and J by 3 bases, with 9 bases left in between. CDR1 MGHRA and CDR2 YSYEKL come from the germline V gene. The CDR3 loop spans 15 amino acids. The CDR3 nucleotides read TGCGCCAGCAGCCAAGAAAGAGGGATCAAAAACATTCAGTACTTC. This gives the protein CASSQERGIKNIQYF.

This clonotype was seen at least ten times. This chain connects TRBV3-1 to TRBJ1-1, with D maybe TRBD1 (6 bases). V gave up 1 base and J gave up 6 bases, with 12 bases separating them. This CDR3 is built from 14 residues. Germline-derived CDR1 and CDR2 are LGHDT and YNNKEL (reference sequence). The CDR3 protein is CASSQVGGTSEAFF. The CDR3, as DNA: TGTGCCAGCAGCCAAGTAGGGGGGACGTCTGAAGCTTTCTTT.

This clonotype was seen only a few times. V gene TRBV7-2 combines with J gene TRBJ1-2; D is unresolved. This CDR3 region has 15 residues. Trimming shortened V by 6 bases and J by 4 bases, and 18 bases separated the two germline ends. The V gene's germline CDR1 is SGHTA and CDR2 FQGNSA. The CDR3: CASSPYRTTTYGYTF. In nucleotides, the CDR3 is TGTGCCAGCAGTCCCTACCGGACGACGACCTATGGCTACACCTTC.

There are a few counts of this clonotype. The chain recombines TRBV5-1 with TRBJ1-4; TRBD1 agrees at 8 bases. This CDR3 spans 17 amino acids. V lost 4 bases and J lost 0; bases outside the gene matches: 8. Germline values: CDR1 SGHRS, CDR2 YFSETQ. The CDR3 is CASSPGQGPTTNEKLFF. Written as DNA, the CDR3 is TGCGCCAGCAGCCCAGGACAGGGTCCCACAACTAATGAAAAACTGTTTTTT.